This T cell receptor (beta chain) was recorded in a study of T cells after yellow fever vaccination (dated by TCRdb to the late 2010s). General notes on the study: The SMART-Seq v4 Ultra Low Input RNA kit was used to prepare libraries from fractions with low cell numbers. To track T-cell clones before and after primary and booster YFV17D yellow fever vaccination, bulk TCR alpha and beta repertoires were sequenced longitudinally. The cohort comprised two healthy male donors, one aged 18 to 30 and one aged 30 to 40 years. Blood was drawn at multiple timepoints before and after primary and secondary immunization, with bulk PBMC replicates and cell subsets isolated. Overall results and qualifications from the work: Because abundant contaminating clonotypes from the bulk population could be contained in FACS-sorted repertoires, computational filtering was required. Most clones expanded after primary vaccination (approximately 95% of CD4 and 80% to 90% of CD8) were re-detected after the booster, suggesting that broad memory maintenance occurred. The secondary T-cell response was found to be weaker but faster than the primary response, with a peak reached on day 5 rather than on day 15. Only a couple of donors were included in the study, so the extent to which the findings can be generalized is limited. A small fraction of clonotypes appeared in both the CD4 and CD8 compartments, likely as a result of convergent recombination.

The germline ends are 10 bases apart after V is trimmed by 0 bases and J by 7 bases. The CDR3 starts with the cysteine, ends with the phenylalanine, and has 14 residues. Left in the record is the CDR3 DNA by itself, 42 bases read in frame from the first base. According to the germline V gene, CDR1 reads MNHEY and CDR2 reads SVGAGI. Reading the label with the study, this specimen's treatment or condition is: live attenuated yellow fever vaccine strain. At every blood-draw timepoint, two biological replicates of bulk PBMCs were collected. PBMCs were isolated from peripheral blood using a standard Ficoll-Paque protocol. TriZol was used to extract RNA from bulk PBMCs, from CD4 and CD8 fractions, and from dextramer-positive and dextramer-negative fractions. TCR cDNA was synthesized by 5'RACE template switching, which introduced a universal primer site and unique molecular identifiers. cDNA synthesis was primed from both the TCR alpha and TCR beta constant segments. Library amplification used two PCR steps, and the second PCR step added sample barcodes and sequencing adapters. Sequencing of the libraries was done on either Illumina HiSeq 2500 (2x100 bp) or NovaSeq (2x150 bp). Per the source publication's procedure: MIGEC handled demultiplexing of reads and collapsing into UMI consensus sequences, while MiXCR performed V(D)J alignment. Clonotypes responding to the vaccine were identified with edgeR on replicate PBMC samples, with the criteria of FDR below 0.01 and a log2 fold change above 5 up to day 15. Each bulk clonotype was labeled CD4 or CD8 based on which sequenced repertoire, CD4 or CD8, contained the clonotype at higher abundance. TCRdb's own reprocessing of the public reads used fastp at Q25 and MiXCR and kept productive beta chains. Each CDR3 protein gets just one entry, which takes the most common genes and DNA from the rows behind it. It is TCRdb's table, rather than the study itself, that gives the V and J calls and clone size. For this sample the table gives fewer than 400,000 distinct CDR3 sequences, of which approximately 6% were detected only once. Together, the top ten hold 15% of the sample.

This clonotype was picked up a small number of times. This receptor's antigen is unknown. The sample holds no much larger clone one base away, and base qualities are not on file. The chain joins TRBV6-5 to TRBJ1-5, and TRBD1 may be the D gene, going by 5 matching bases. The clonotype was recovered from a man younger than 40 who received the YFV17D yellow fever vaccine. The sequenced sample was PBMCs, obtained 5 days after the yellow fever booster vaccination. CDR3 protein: CASSYSRGIQPQHF. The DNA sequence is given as TGTGCCAGCAGTTACTCTCGGGGGATCCAGCCCCAGCATTTT.